These 18 T cell receptor beta chains originate from one sample sequenced in a study of T-cell memory formation after mild COVID-19. Using its own MiXCR run on the 5' RACE reads, TCRdb lists one record per CDR3 protein. This table has roughly 370,000 distinct CDR3 sequences, 16% appearing once. The sample consisted of PBMCs or a T cell subset sorted from them (not recorded which). The receptors were gathered from a man between 18 and 35 years old who had mild COVID-19 (a few samples of this study predate the infection). Cell type and time point are not known.

This clonotype was observed at least ten times. The CDR3 reads CASSQEWSVDEQYF. CDR3 sequence (DNA): TGTGCCAGCAGCCAAGAATGGTCCGTCGACGAGCAGTACTTC. The gene calls are TRBV4-2 and TRBJ2-7; D is unresolved. Germline V CDR1 and CDR2: LGHNA, YNFKEQ. The CDR3 has 14 residues. V was trimmed by 0 bases and J by 5 bases, leaving 11 bases between them.

V and J are TRBV7-2 and TRBJ2-5; D may be TRBD1 or TRBD2 (5 bases each). From germline, CDR1 is SGHTA and CDR2 FQGNSA. The CDR3 consists of 13 residues. V gave up 2 bases and J gave up 9 bases, with 13 bases separating them. As DNA, the CDR3 is TGTGCCAGCAGCTTACGGCTAGCAGGGTCCCAGTACTTC. This translates into CASSLRLAGSQYF.

This clonotype turned up a few times. The rearrangement uses TRBV30 and TRBJ1-6, with D unclear. V dropped 0 bases and J dropped 7 bases, with 7 bases sitting between them. This CDR3 is built from 13 residues. From germline, CDR1 is GTSNPN and CDR2 SVGIG (reference sequence). CDR3 DNA sequence: TGTGCCTGGAGTGTACATCAGAATTCACCCCTCCACTTT. This gives the protein CAWSVHQNSPLHF.

J is TRBJ2-7 and V is TRBV5-1, with D possibly being TRBD1 (5 bases). Trimming removed 0 bases from V and 5 bases from J, with 9 bases in between. This CDR3 region has 13 residues. Germline assignment: CDR1 SGHRS and CDR2 YFSETQ. The CDR3 DNA sequence: TGCGCCAGCAGCTTGGCAGGGCTCCACGAGCAGTACTTC. It is translated as CASSLAGLHEQYF.

This clonotype occurred many times. The chain has TRBV7-9 and TRBJ2-3, with D possibly TRBD1 on 5 matching bases. V was clipped by 3 bases and J by 2 bases, with 12 bases between them. In germline, CDR1 is SEHNR, CDR2 FQNEAQ (reference sequence). The CDR3 loop spans 15 amino acids. CDR3 DNA: TGTGCCAGCAGCTTCAGGGCAGCCACCACAGATACGCAGTATTTT. Its protein is CASSFRAATTDTQYF.

This chain connects TRBV28 to TRBJ2-7; a weak D match, TRBD2 (5 bases). The germline V gene encodes CDR1 MDHEN and CDR2 SYDVKM. This CDR3 has 13 residues. Trimming removed 8 bases from V and 5 bases from J, with 16 bases in between. The CDR3 protein is CASLVVLADEQYV. DNA for the CDR3: TGTGCCAGCCTCGTGGTTCTAGCTGACGAGCAGTACGTC.

The chain carries TRBV6-5 and TRBJ1-6, with D maybe TRBD1 (6 bases). This CDR3 contains 18 residues. The germline V and J ends were trimmed by 0 bases and 6 bases, with 18 bases remaining between them. Germline V gene sequence: CDR1 MNHEY, CDR2 SVGAGI. The CDR3 loop reads CASSYSVSGSGVNSPLHF. The CDR3 DNA is TGTGCCAGCAGTTACTCCGTTTCCGGCTCAGGGGTTAATTCACCCCTCCACTTT.

This chain uses TRBV6-2 or TRBV6-3 with TRBJ2-3, with 9 bases fitting TRBD1. Germline V gene sequence: CDR1 MNHEY, CDR2 SVGEGT. V lost 6 bases, J lost 0 bases, and 4 bases stayed unmatched. This CDR3 is built from 15 residues. This chain's CDR3 is CASRTTGGSTDTQYF. The CDR3 DNA reads as TGTGCCAGCAGGACGACAGGGGGTAGCACAGATACGCAGTATTTT.

The rearrangement links TRBV7-9 to TRBJ2-7; D call uncertain. CDR3 length equals 13 residues. Between the trimmed V and J ends, which lost 2 bases and 4 bases, there was a span of 9 bases. Germline CDR1 and CDR2: SEHNR and FQNEAQ (reference sequence). The CDR3 reads CASSLWEGYEQYF. In DNA form, the CDR3 reads TGTGCCAGCAGCTTATGGGAAGGGTACGAGCAGTACTTC.

V gene TRBV28 combines with J gene TRBJ1-5, with 7 bases that match TRBD1. Germline V gene data show CDR1 as MDHEN and CDR2 as SYDVKM. Losses at the gene ends were 2 bases for V and 2 bases for J; bases not matched to a gene: 9. This CDR3 is built from 17 residues. The CDR3 DNA follows: TGTGCCAGCAGTTTACGAAAGACAGGGTGGCGCAATCAGCCCCAGCATTTT. Amino acids: CASSLRKTGWRNQPQHF.

V is TRBV19 and J is TRBJ1-2, with D unclear. The CDR3 runs to 15 residues. V was shortened by 5 bases and J by 1 base, with 14 bases between the two germline ends. The germline CDR1 and CDR2 sequences are LNHDA and SQIVND (reference sequence). The CDR3, as DNA: TGTGCCAGTAGTTTGGGCCTCGGGATTAACTATGGCTACACCTTC. This translates into CASSLGLGINYGYTF.

This clonotype was observed a few times. The chain is built from TRBV7-2 and TRBJ1-5; D gene ambiguous. V was clipped by 6 bases and J by 4 bases, with 16 bases between them. This CDR3 has 15 residues. Per the germline V gene, CDR1 is SGHTA and CDR2 is FQGNSA. Written as DNA, the CDR3 is TGTGCCAGCAGACCCCCTGGAGGGTCAAATCAGCCCCAGCATTTT. Its translation is CASRPPGGSNQPQHF.

The chain is built from TRBV9 and TRBJ2-5, with 10 positions matching TRBD2. Germline CDR1 reads SGDLS; CDR2 reads YYNGEE. CDR3 length: 15 residues. The V gene end was trimmed by 3 bases and the J gene end by 5 bases; junction bases not matched to a gene: 7. The chain's CDR3 is CASSAASGGWETQYF. CDR3 DNA: TGTGCCAGCAGCGCCGCTAGCGGGGGTTGGGAGACCCAGTACTTC.

This clonotype appeared a few times. The rearrangement links TRBV5-1 to TRBJ2-2; TRBD1 is a possible D gene (6 bases). Germline V gene sequence: CDR1 SGHRS, CDR2 YFSETQ. The CDR3 loop spans 15 amino acids. V dropped 4 bases and J dropped 7 bases, with 17 bases sitting between them. The CDR3 DNA reads TGCGCCAGCAGCCTGATGCCACAGGGTAACGGGGAGCTGTTTTTT. It is translated as CASSLMPQGNGELFF.

This clonotype was picked up a small number of times. The chain links TRBV5-1 to TRBJ2-2, with D possibly called TRBD1 or TRBD2 (5 bases each). CDR1 and CDR2 (germline): SGHRS, YFSETQ. Deletions cut 0 bases from V and 4 bases from J, with 10 bases between. The CDR3 covers 15 residues. CDR3 DNA: TGCGCCAGCAGCTTGGGTGAGGGGACCACCGGGGAGCTGTTTTTT. It codes for CASSLGEGTTGELFF.

This clonotype was counted ten times or more. The chain joins TRBV18 to TRBJ2-3; D may be TRBD1 (5 bases). The V and J ends lost 4 bases and 6 bases respectively, with 8 bases between them. Germline values: CDR1 KGHSH, CDR2 LQKENI. The CDR3 is made up of 12 amino acids. The CDR3 here is CASSHPGDTQYF. CDR3 bases: TGTGCCAGCTCACATCCAGGGGATACGCAGTATTTT.

The chain joins TRBV24-1 to TRBJ2-1; the D call may be TRBD1 or TRBD2 (5 bases each). Looked up from germline, CDR1 is KGHDR and CDR2 is SFDVKD. The CDR3 spans 15 residues. Trimming removed 5 bases from V and 8 bases from J, with 18 bases in between. CDR3 loop: CATSVPGRVRHEQFF. For the CDR3, the DNA is TGTGCCACCAGTGTTCCGGGACGGGTGAGGCATGAGCAGTTCTTC.

This clonotype was seen a few times. CDR3 residues: CASRPETGSYGYTF. DNA for the CDR3: TGTGCCAGCAGGCCGGAGACAGGGAGCTATGGCTACACCTTC. V gene TRBV12-3 or TRBV12-4 combines with J gene TRBJ1-2, with 7 bases that match TRBD1. The V segment lost 6 bases and the J segment 4 bases; nucleotides outside the gene matches: 8. The CDR3 is 14 amino acids.